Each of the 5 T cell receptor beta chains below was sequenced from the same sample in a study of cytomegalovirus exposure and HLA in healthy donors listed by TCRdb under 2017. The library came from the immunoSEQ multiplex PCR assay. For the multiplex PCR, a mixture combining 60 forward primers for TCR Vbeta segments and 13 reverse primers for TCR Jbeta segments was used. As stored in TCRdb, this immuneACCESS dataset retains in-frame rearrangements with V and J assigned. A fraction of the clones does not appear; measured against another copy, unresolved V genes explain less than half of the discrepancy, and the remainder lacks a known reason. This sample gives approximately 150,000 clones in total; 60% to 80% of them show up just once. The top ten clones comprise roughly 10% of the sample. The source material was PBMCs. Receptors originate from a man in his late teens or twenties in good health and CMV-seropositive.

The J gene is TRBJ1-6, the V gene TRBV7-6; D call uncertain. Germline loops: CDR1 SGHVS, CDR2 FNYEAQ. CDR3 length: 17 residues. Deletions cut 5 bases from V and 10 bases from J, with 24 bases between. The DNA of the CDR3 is TGTGCCAGCAGCCCCGGTCGAACAAGCTTTCCCGGGTCACCCCTCCACTTT. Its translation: CASSPGRTSFPGSPLHF.

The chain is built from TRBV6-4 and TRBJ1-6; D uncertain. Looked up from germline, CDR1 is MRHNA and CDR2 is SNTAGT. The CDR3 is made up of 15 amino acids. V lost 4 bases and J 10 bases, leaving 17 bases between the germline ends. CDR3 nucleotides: TGTGCCAGCAGTGTGGTTGCAGGAGGAGACTCACCCCTCCACTTT. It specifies CASSVVAGGDSPLHF.

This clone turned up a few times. The CDR3 loop reads CAWSVRRTYNYGYTF. For the CDR3, the DNA is TGTGCCTGGAGTGTACGTCGTACCTATAACTATGGCTACACCTTC. This sequence joins TRBV30 and TRBJ1-2; unclear D gene. V lost 0 bases, J lost 1 base, and 12 bases lay in between. The germline CDR1 and CDR2 sequences are GTSNPN and SVGIG (reference sequence). The CDR3 covers 15 residues.

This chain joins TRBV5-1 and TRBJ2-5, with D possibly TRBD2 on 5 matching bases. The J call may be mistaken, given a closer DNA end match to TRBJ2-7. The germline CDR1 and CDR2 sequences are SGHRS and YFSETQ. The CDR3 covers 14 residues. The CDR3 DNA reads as TGCGCCAGCAGCTCTACTAGTACCTCCTACGAGCAGTACTTC. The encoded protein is CASSSTSTSYEQYF.

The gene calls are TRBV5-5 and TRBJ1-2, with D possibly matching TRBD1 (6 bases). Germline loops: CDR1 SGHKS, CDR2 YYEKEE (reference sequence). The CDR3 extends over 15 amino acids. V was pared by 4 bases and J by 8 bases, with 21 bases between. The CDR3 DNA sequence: TGTGCCAGCAGCGGTACAGGGCCCCACCGATACGGCTACACCTTC. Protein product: CASSGTGPHRYGYTF.